This paragraph covers one T cell receptor (beta chain) sequence. Its target is not known. The data are from a study of shared clonotypes between healthy human individuals. General study points: Naive subsets usually exceeded memory subsets in estimated richness. The rarefaction results pointed to incomplete sorted-subset sequencing despite large depth. Between four donors, naive CD4 clonotypes were shared at a level of around 4.8%.

Naive CD8 populations comprised CD45RO-negative cells positively selected for CCR7, excluding terminally differentiated effector memory CD45RA+ cells. Clones were read by immunoSEQ multiplex PCR, and TCRdb kept only the in-frame ones, dropping some. The sample shows 1.5 million to 2.5 million clones, about 95% of them seen only once. This receptor was obtained from a man aged 18-30 years in good health. Sequencing was performed on naive CD8+ T cells sorted from blood.

Here the CDR3 reads CASTQPGADTEAFF. As DNA, the CDR3 is TGTGCCAGCACCCAGCCAGGGGCAGATACTGAAGCTTTCTTT. J is TRBJ1-1 and V is TRBV27; D perhaps matches TRBD1 (6 bases). The germline V gene encodes CDR1 MNHEY and CDR2 SMNVEV (reference sequence). V lost 7 bases and J 5 bases, leaving 17 bases between the germline ends. The CDR3 consists of 14 residues.